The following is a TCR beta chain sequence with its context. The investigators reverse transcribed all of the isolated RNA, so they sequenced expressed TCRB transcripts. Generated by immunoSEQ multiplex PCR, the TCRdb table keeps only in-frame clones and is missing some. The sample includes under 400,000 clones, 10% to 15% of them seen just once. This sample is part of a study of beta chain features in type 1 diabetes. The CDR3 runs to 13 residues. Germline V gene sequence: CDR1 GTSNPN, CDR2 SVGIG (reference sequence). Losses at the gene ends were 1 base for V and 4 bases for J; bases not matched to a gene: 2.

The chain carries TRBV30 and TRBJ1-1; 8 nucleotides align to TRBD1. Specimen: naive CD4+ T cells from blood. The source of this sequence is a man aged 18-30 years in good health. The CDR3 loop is CAWSGQGTTEAFF. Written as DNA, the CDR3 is TGTGCCTGGAGTGGACAGGGGACCACTGAAGCTTTCTTT.